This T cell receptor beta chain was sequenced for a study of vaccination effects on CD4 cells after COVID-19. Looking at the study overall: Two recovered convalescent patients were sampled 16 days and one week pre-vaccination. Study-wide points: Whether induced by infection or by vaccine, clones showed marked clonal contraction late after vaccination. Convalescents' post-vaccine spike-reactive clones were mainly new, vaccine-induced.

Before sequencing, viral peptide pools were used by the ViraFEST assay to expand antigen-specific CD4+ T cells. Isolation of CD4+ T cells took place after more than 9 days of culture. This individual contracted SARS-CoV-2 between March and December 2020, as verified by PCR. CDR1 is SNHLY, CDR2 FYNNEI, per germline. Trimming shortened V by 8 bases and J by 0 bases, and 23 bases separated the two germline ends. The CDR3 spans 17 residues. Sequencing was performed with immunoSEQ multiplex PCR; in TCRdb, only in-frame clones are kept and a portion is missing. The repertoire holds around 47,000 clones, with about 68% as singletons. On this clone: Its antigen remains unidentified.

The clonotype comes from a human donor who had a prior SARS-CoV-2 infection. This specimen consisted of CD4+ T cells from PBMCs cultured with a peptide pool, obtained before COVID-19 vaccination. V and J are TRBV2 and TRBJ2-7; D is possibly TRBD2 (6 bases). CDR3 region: CASQTSGGRTNSYEQYF. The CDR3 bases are TGTGCCAGCCAAACCTCCGGGGGAAGGACCAACTCCTACGAGCAGTACTTC. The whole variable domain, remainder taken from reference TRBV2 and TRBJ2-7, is EPEVTQTPSHQVTQMGQEVILRCVPISNHLYFYWYRQILGQKVEFLVSFYNNEISEKSEIFDDQFSVERPDGSNFTLKIRSTKLEDSAMYFCASQTSGGRTNSYEQYFGPGTRLTVT.